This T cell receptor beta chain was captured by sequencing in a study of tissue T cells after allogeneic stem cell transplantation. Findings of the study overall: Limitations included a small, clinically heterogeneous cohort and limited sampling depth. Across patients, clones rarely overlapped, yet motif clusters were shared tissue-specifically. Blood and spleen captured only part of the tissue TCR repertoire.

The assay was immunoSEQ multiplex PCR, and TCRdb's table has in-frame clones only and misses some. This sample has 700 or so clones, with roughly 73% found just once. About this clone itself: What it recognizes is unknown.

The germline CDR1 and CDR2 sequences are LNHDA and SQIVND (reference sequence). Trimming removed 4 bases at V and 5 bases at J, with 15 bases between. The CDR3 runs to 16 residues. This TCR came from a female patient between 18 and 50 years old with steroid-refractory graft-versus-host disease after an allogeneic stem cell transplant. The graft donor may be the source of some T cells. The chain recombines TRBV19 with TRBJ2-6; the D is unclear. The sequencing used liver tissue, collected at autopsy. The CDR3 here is CASSTEQTSRANVLTF. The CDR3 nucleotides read TGTGCCAGTAGTACAGAACAGACAAGTCGGGCCAACGTCCTGACTTTC.